This TCR beta chain was profiled in a study of cytomegalovirus exposure and HLA in healthy donors. V gave up 3 bases and J gave up 3 bases; unmatched junction bases: 2. The CDR3 extends over 14 amino acids. In germline, CDR1 is SGDLS, CDR2 YYNGEE. PCR primers comprised 60 Vbeta and 13 Jbeta primers. Here immunoSEQ multiplex PCR was the method, and the copy in TCRdb shows in-frame clones only, minus some. The sample lists 85,000 to 130,000 clones; about two thirds were seen once. The V and J genes are TRBV9 and TRBJ2-3, with 9 bases fitting TRBD2. This TCR was recovered from a female donor in good health and CMV-seronegative. The sequenced sample consisted of PBMCs. The CDR3 DNA reads TGTGCCAGCAGCGGTAGCGGGAGAACAGATACGCAGTATTTT. This codes for CASSGSGRTDTQYF.